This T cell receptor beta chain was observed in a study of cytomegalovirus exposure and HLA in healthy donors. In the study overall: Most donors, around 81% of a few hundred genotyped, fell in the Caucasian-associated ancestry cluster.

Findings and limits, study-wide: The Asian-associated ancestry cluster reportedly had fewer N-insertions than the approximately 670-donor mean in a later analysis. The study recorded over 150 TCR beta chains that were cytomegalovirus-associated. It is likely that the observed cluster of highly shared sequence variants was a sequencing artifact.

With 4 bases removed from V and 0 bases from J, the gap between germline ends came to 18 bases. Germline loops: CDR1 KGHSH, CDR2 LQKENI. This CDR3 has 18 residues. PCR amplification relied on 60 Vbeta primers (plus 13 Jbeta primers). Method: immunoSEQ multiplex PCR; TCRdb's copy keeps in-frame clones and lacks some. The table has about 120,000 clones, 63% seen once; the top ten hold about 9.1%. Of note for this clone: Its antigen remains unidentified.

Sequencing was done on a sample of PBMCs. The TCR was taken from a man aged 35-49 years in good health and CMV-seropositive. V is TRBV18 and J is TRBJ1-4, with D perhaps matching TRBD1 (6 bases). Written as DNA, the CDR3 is TGTGCCAGCTCACAACAACAGGGCAGCAAGGCAACTAATGAAAAACTGTTTTTT. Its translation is CASSQQQGSKATNEKLFF.